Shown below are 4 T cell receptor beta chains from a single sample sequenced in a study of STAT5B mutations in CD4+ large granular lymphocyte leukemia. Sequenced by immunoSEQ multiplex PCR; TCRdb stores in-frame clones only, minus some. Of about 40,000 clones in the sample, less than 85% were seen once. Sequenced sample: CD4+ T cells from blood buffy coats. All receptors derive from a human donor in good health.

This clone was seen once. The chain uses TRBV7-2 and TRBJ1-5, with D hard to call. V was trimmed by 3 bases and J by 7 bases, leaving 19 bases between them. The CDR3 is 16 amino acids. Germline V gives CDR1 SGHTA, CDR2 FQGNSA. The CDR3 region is CASSLAPGPGLQPQHF. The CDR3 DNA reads TGTGCCAGCAGCTTGGCCCCGGGCCCGGGATTACAGCCCCAGCATTTT. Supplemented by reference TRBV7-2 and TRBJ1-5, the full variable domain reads GAGVSQSPSNKVTEKGKDVELRCDPISGHTALYWYRQSLGQGLEFLIYFQGNSAPDKSGLPSDRFSAERTGGSVSTLTIQRTQQEDSAVYLCASSLAPGPGLQPQHFGDGTRLSIL.

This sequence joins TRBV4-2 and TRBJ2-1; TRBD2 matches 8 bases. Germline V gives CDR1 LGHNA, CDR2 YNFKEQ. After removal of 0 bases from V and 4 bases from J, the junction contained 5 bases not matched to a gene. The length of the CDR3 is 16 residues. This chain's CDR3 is CASSQDLTGGYNEQFF. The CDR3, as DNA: TGTGCCAGCAGCCAAGATCTTACGGGAGGGTACAATGAGCAGTTCTTC.

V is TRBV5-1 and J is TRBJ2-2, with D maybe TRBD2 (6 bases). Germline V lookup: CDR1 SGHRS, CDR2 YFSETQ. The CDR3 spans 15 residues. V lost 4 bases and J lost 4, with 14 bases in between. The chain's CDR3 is CASSAGTAFTGELFF. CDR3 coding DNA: TGCGCCAGCAGCGCAGGGACTGCTTTCACCGGGGAGCTGTTTTTT.

The CDR3 nucleotides read TGTGCCAGCGAAAAAACAGGGCGCAATCAGCCCCAGCATTTT. Amino acid sequence: CASEKTGRNQPQHF. This chain links TRBV5-6 with TRBJ1-5; D is perhaps TRBD1 (6 bases). Trimming pared 7 bases from V and 2 bases from J, leaving 13 bases between. The V gene's germline CDR1 is SGHDT and CDR2 YYEEEE. The CDR3 has 14 amino acids. The complete variable domain, with remaining parts taken from reference TRBV5-6 and TRBJ1-5, reads DAGVTQSPTHLIKTRGQQVTLRCSPKSGHDTVSWYQQALGQGPQFIFQYYEEEERQRGNFPDRFSGHQFPNYSSELNVNALLLGDSALYLCASEKTGRNQPQHFGDGTRLSIL.